The next 25 T cell receptor beta chains were all read from a single sample in a study of blood T cell repertoires in COVID-19. Profiling relied on immunoSEQ multiplex PCR, and the TCRdb table lists in-frame clones only, not all of them. The sample carries roughly 200,000 clones, roughly 89% recorded once. Material: PBMCs or T cells enriched from blood (not recorded which). The receptors here all came from a woman younger than 45 who had been exposed to COVID-19.

This clone has only one observation. The rearrangement uses TRBV6-6 and TRBJ1-2; no reliable D call. V dropped 6 bases and J dropped 0 bases, with 8 bases sitting between them. Germline lookup yields CDR1 MNHNY and CDR2 SVGAGI (reference sequence). The CDR3 loop spans 13 amino acids. The CDR3 DNA reads as TGTGCCAGCAGGGAGGGAGCTAACTATGGCTACACCTTC. Translated: CASREGANYGYTF.

The rearrangement links TRBV6-2 or TRBV6-3 to TRBJ2-3, with TRBD2 matching over 13 bases. The trim removed 6 bases at V and 3 bases at J, leaving 9 bases unmatched. Looked up from germline, CDR1 is MNHEY and CDR2 is SVGEGT. This CDR3 region has 17 residues. The CDR3 region is CASSLNGGLAGTDTQYF. In nucleotides, the CDR3 is TGTGCCAGCAGCCTAAACGGGGGACTAGCGGGGACAGATACGCAGTATTTT.

The chain recombines TRBV4-3 with TRBJ1-5; D unclear. Trimming pared 4 bases from V and 4 bases from J, leaving 8 bases between. This CDR3 has 13 amino acids. The germline V gene has CDR1 LGHNA and CDR2 YSLEER. CDR3 nucleotide sequence: TGCGCCAGCAGCCCAAGGCGGAATCAGCCCCAGCATTTT. It specifies CASSPRRNQPQHF.

The chain uses TRBV10-1 and TRBJ2-1; 10 nucleotides match TRBD1. V lost 0 bases and J lost 8; bases outside the gene matches: 7. CDR3 length: 16 amino acids. CDR1 is WNHNN and CDR2 is SYGVQD in the germline V gene (reference sequence). CDR3 nucleotides: TGCGCCAGCAGTGAGTCGCGGGACAGGGGATTCTATGAGCAGTTCTTC. Amino acid sequence: CASSESRDRGFYEQFF.

The chain combines TRBV7-9 with TRBJ1-5; D may be TRBD1 (6 bases). Germline CDR1 is SEHNR and CDR2 is FQNEAQ (reference sequence). This CDR3 contains 13 residues. Trimming cost V 9 bases and J 6 bases, with 15 bases left between them. CDR3 in amino acids: CASGAGVGQPQHF. CDR3 nucleotide sequence: TGTGCCAGTGGGGCAGGGGTCGGTCAGCCCCAGCATTTT.

The V gene is TRBV18, the J gene TRBJ1-2; possible D gene TRBD1, 5 bases. V was clipped by 6 bases and J by 2 bases, with 13 bases between them. The CDR3 spans 14 residues. Germline assignment: CDR1 KGHSH and CDR2 LQKENI. CDR3 bases: TGTGCCAGCTCTCAGGGCCGCGGAAACTATGGCTACACCTTC. Translating gives CASSQGRGNYGYTF.

V and J are TRBV6-5 and TRBJ1-2; TRBD1 matches 7 bases. This CDR3 has 12 residues. V was clipped by 11 bases and J by 9 bases; unmatched bases: 12. CDR1 and CDR2 (germline): MNHEY, SVGAGI. DNA of the CDR3: TGTGCCGTTTACAGGGGAGAGCGCAGCTACACCTTC. Residues: CAVYRGERSYTF.

J is TRBJ1-5 and V is TRBV4-3; D is unresolved. V was clipped by 1 base and J by 3 bases, with 10 bases between them. The length of the CDR3 is 15 residues. Germline assignment: CDR1 LGHNA and CDR2 YSLEER. The CDR3 region is CASSQARGTNQPQHF. In nucleotides, the CDR3 is TGCGCCAGCAGCCAAGCTCGGGGAACCAATCAGCCCCAGCATTTT.

The chain links TRBV7-2 to TRBJ1-1; the match to TRBD1 covers 7 bases. The V and J ends lost 5 bases and 0 bases, in that order; junction bases with no gene match: 6. The CDR3 is 15 amino acids. Germline V gives CDR1 SGHTA, CDR2 FQGNSA. CDR3 residues: CASSIRGAMNTEAFF. The CDR3 DNA is TGTGCCAGCAGCATCAGGGGGGCTATGAACACTGAAGCTTTCTTT.

The rearrangement uses TRBV5-4 and TRBJ1-2; 8 nucleotides match TRBD1. The CDR3 contains 15 residues. The V gene's germline CDR1 is SGHNT and CDR2 YYREEE (reference sequence). Trimming at V came to 5 bases and at J to 4 bases, leaving 10 bases not matched to a gene. The CDR3, as DNA: TGTGCCAGCAGGGAGGGACAGGCCCCGGGCTATGGCTACACCTTC. This encodes CASREGQAPGYGYTF. The entire variable domain, with the rest obtained from reference TRBV5-4 and TRBJ1-2, is as follows: ETGVTQSPTHLIKTRGQQVTLRCSSQSGHNTVSWYQQALGQGPQFIFQYYREEENGRGNFPPRFSGLQFPNYSSELNVNALELDDSALYLCASREGQAPGYGYTFGSGTRLTVV.

The chain links TRBV4-3 to TRBJ2-2; D is perhaps TRBD1 (6 bases). The CDR3 is 17 amino acids. Germline-derived CDR1 and CDR2 are LGHNA and YSLEER. Trimming removed 5 bases from V and 3 bases from J, with 19 bases in between. The CDR3 DNA is TGCGCCAGCAGCGAAAACTTCTGGACAGACTACACCGGGGAGCTGTTTTTT. Amino acid sequence: CASSENFWTDYTGELFF.

This clone was counted a single time. The rearrangement joins TRBV29-1 to TRBJ2-6; perhaps TRBD1 as D (5 bases). V lost 5 bases to trimming and J lost 4 bases, with 9 bases between them. The germline V gene has CDR1 SQVTM and CDR2 ANQGSEA. This CDR3 has 13 residues. For the CDR3, the DNA is TGCAGCGTTACAGGTTTGGGGGCCAACGTCCTGACTTTC. Translation: CSVTGLGANVLTF. Full variable domain (remainder filled in from reference TRBV29-1 and TRBJ2-6): SAVISQKPSRDICQRGTSLTIQCQVDSQVTMMFWYRQQPGQSLTLIATANQGSEATYESGFVIDKFPISRPNLTFSTLTVSNMSPEDSSIYLCSVTGLGANVLTFGAGSRLTVL.

This rearrangement joins TRBV7-9 to TRBJ1-2; unclear D gene. Germline V gene sequence: CDR1 SEHNR, CDR2 FQNEAQ (reference sequence). CDR3 length equals 14 residues. Trimming pared 5 bases from V and 2 bases from J, leaving 12 bases between. CDR3: CASSLGRSNYGYTF. The CDR3 DNA sequence: TGTGCCAGCAGCCTCGGGAGGTCCAACTATGGCTACACCTTC.

The chain combines TRBV12-3 or TRBV12-4 with TRBJ1-2; the D is unclear. Trimming took 0 bases from V and 7 from J, leaving 9 bases between them. CDR3 length equals 13 residues. CDR3 in amino acids: CASSLAGASGYTF. Here the CDR3 DNA reads TGTGCCAGCAGTTTAGCTGGAGCGAGTGGCTACACCTTC.

This rearrangement joins TRBV9 to TRBJ1-4; D not resolved. This CDR3 contains 16 residues. Per the germline V gene, CDR1 is SGDLS and CDR2 is YYNGEE. V lost 4 bases to trimming and J lost 0 bases, with 13 bases between them. The CDR3 coding sequence is TGTGCCAGCAGCCCTAGAGGCCCTGCAACTAATGAAAAACTGTTTTTT. Its translation: CASSPRGPATNEKLFF.

In this sample, this clone turned up a few times. The chain combines TRBV18 with TRBJ1-1; D is ambiguous. Trimming removed 0 bases from V and 5 bases from J, with 13 bases in between. The CDR3 is made up of 15 amino acids. Germline V gene lookup returns CDR1 KGHSH and CDR2 LQKENI. CDR3 sequence: CASSPPDTYGTEAFF. CDR3 DNA sequence: TGTGCCAGCTCACCACCCGACACCTATGGGACTGAAGCTTTCTTT.

The rearrangement links TRBV27 to TRBJ2-7; D is possibly TRBD1 (5 bases). From germline, CDR1 is MNHEY and CDR2 SMNVEV (reference sequence). The CDR3 has 15 residues. V shed 5 bases and J shed 5 bases, with 19 bases lying between them. The CDR3: CASSDFAQGFNEQYF. In nucleotides, the CDR3 is TGTGCCAGCAGTGACTTCGCCCAGGGATTTAACGAGCAGTACTTC.

The rearrangement uses TRBV27 and TRBJ1-3; 7 bases line up with TRBD1. V was pared by 6 bases and J by 0 bases, with 11 bases of the junction left unmatched. The CDR3 loop spans 17 amino acids. Germline CDR1 is MNHEY and CDR2 is SMNVEV (reference sequence). The CDR3 coding sequence is TGTGCCAGCAGGTCCGGGACAGACAGCACCTCTGGAAACACCATATATTTT. Translated, it gives CASRSGTDSTSGNTIYF.

The chain uses TRBV11-3 and TRBJ2-3; 9 bases align to TRBD1. Germline CDR1 SGHNT, CDR2 YENEEA. The CDR3 spans 16 residues. V was clipped by 1 base and J by 5 bases; unmatched bases: 7. CDR3 loop: CASSLGQGVVRDTQYF. CDR3 DNA: TGTGCCAGCAGCTTAGGACAGGGGGTTGTAAGAGATACGCAGTATTTT.

V gene TRBV9 combines with J gene TRBJ1-4; 10 bases are shared with TRBD1. In germline, CDR1 is SGDLS, CDR2 YYNGEE. The CDR3 runs 16 residues. The junction had 9 bases not matched to a gene; V was cut back by 4 bases and J by 6 bases. In DNA, the CDR3 is TGTGCCAGCAGCCCATGGGTGGGGACAGGGGATGAAAAACTGTTTTTT. It specifies CASSPWVGTGDEKLFF.

This clone came up a few times. The rearrangement links TRBV5-5 to TRBJ2-5; the D gene is possibly TRBD1 (6 bases). From germline, CDR1 is SGHKS and CDR2 YYEKEE (reference sequence). The germline V and J ends were trimmed by 4 bases and 1 base, with 11 bases remaining between them. The CDR3 has 14 amino acids. As DNA, the CDR3 is TGTGCCAGCAGCGTGGGACACCTCCAAGAGACCCAGTACTTC. Amino acid sequence: CASSVGHLQETQYF. Full variable domain (rest looked up from reference TRBV5-5 and TRBJ2-5): DAGVTQSPTHLIKTRGQQVTLRCSPISGHKSVSWYQQVLGQGPQFIFQYYEKEERGRGNFPDRFSARQFPNYSSELNVNALLLGDSALYLCASSVGHLQETQYFGPGTRLLVL.

J is TRBJ1-2 and V is TRBV27; 9 nucleotides match TRBD1. Germline loops: CDR1 MNHEY, CDR2 SMNVEV (reference sequence). This CDR3 has 13 residues. The V segment lost 5 bases and the J segment 5 bases; nucleotides outside the gene matches: 3. In DNA, the CDR3 is TGTGCCAGCAGTCCGGACAGGGGATATGGCTACACCTTC. Its translation: CASSPDRGYGYTF.

V gene TRBV25-1 combines with J gene TRBJ1-2; 11 bases fit TRBD1. The CDR3 sequence is 15 residues long. Losses at the gene ends were 9 bases for V and 4 bases for J; bases not matched to a gene: 10. CDR1 and CDR2 from the germline V gene are MGHDK and SYGVNS. DNA of the CDR3: TGTGCCAGTTCGTTAGGACAGGGGGCGATCTATGGCTACACCTTC. It encodes CASSLGQGAIYGYTF.

V usage is TRBV2 and J usage is TRBJ2-5; D gene uncertain. Trimming stripped 8 bases from V and 5 bases from J, with 12 bases between. Per germline, CDR1 SNHLY and CDR2 FYNNEI. The CDR3 length is 12 residues. This CDR3 reads CASGRIWETQYF. CDR3 sequence (DNA): TGTGCCAGCGGCAGGATTTGGGAGACCCAGTACTTC.

V is TRBV2 and J is TRBJ1-2; no clear D. The CDR3 is 14 amino acids. V dropped 5 bases and J dropped 8 bases, with 18 bases sitting between them. Germline CDR1 and CDR2: SNHLY and FYNNEI. The CDR3 is CASSPLLALEGYTF. CDR3 coding DNA: TGTGCCAGCAGTCCACTGCTCGCGCTGGAGGGCTACACCTTC.